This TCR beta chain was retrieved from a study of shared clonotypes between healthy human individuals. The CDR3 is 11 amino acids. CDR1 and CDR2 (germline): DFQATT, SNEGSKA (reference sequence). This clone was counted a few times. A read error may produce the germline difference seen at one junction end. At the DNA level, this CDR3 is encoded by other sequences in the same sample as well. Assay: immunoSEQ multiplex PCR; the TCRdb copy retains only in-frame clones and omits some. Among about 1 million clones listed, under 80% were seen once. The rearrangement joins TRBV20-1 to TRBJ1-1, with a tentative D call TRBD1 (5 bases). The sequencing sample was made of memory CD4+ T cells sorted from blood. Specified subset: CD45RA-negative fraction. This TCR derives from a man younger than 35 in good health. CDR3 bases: TGCAGTGCTAGTCAGGACACCGAAGCTTTCTTT. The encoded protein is CSASQDTEAFF.